These 2 T cell receptor beta chains came from one sample sequenced in a study of shared T cell receptors in the human thymus. Assay used: immunoSEQ multiplex PCR; TCRdb lists only in-frame clones, some missing. The sample has about 730,000 clones; approximately 83% are singletons. Another study also made use of these data, one on human thymus T cells.

Sequencing input: thymocytes. The source of these receptors is a girl less than two years old with a congenital heart defect.

The V gene is TRBV5-6, the J gene TRBJ2-5, with TRBD1 matching 11 bases. Germline V CDR1 and CDR2: SGHDT, YYEEEE. Unmatched junction bases numbered 7, after V lost 4 bases and J lost 5 bases. This CDR3 spans 15 amino acids. CDR3 sequence reads: CASSPGTGGDETQYF. In DNA, the CDR3 is TGTGCCAGCAGCCCCGGGACAGGGGGGGACGAGACCCAGTACTTC.

The V call is TRBV4-1, the J call TRBJ1-2; TRBD1 is a possible D gene (5 bases). The CDR3 is made up of 14 amino acids. The V gene's germline CDR1 is MGHRA and CDR2 YSYEKL. Trimming took off 0 bases at V and 2 bases at J, with 7 bases between the two ends. CDR3 amino acids: CASSQDGHNYGYTF. DNA for the CDR3: TGCGCCAGCAGCCAAGACGGACACAACTATGGCTACACCTTC.